This is a list of T cell receptor beta chains from one sample in a study of T cell responses to AZD1222 COVID-19 vaccine. Sequenced by immunoSEQ multiplex PCR; TCRdb stores in-frame clones only, minus some. The profile shows more than 100,000 clones, around 90% of them singletons. The material sequenced was peripheral blood, taken 28 days after the second AZD1222 dose. Source of these receptors: an adult who received the AZD1222 COVID-19 vaccine. CDR3s include the opening cysteine and the closing phenylalanine or tryptophan. The D gene is left open where the match is weak. A row's size may be missing; if present it is once, few, many or a size class.

cdr3_nt: TGTGCCAGCACCCAGGGGTCTAATTCACCCCTCCACTTT
cdr3_aa: CASTQGSNSPLHF
j_call: TRBJ1-6
d_call: NA
v_call: TRBV14
clone_size: NA

cdr3_nt: TGTGCCAGCAGTCAAACAGGGACTAGCTACGAGCAGTACTTC
cdr3_aa: CASSQTGTSYEQYF
j_call: TRBJ2-7
d_call: TRBD2
v_call: TRBV13
clone_size: NA

cdr3_nt: TGCGCCAGCAGCAGGGACGGGCGAGGGGACACTGAAGCTTTCTTT
cdr3_aa: CASSRDGRGDTEAFF
j_call: TRBJ1-1
d_call: NA
v_call: TRBV5-1
clone_size: NA

cdr3_nt: TGTGCCAGCAGTGAATCTTCGGGACAGGTCTTTTATGAGCAGTACTTC
cdr3_aa: CASSESSGQVFYEQYF
j_call: TRBJ2-7
d_call: TRBD1
v_call: TRBV6-1
clone_size: once

cdr3_nt: TGTGCCAGTAGTGGCAGGGGATACACTGAAGCTTTCTTT
cdr3_aa: CASSGRGYTEAFF
j_call: TRBJ1-1
d_call: NA
v_call: TRBV19
clone_size: few

cdr3_nt: TGTGCCAGCAGCCCCCCCGGGGGGTGGTCACCCCTCCACTTT
cdr3_aa: CASSPPGGWSPLHF
j_call: TRBJ1-6
d_call: NA
v_call: TRBV7-2
clone_size: NA

cdr3_nt: TGCGCCAGCAGCCAAGATTCCATTAACACCGGGGAGCTGTTTTTT
cdr3_aa: CASSQDSINTGELFF
j_call: TRBJ2-2
d_call: NA
v_call: TRBV4-1
clone_size: NA

cdr3_nt: TGCGCCAGCAGCTTGGGGACAGGAACTGCGAGCTCCTATAATTCACCCCTCCACTTT
cdr3_aa: CASSLGTGTASSYNSPLHF
j_call: TRBJ1-6
d_call: TRBD1
v_call: TRBV5-1
clone_size: NA

cdr3_nt: TGCGCCAGCAGCCTACGGACATTCCAAGAGACCCAGTACTTC
cdr3_aa: CASSLRTFQETQYF
j_call: TRBJ2-5
d_call: NA
v_call: TRBV4-3
clone_size: NA

cdr3_nt: TGTGCCAGCAGCTCCACAGGGGGGGGCGGAGGATACGAGCAGTACTTC
cdr3_aa: CASSSTGGGGGYEQYF
j_call: TRBJ2-7
d_call: NA
v_call: TRBV7-9
clone_size: few

cdr3_nt: TGTGCCAGCAGCTTAGCCCTGGGAGCGGGGGGGTCGGTAGATACGCAGTATTTT
cdr3_aa: CASSLALGAGGSVDTQYF
j_call: TRBJ2-3
d_call: TRBD2
v_call: TRBV11-2
clone_size: NA

cdr3_nt: TGTGCCAGCAGCTTAGGCGGGGGGAACACCGGGGAGCTGTTTTTT
cdr3_aa: CASSLGGGNTGELFF
j_call: TRBJ2-2
d_call: TRBD2
v_call: TRBV11-3
clone_size: NA

cdr3_nt: TGTGCCAGTAGCCCCCTTACCGGGACTAGCGGTGAGCAGTTCTTC
cdr3_aa: CASSPLTGTSGEQFF
j_call: TRBJ2-1
d_call: TRBD2
v_call: TRBV19
clone_size: NA

cdr3_nt: TGCGCCAGCAGCCATACTGGGACAGTTAATTCACCCCTCCACTTT
cdr3_aa: CASSHTGTVNSPLHF
j_call: TRBJ1-6
d_call: TRBD1
v_call: TRBV4-3
clone_size: NA

cdr3_nt: TGTGCCAGCAGTGGGGACAGCTATGGCTACACCTTC
cdr3_aa: CASSGDSYGYTF
j_call: TRBJ1-2
d_call: TRBD1
v_call: TRBV2
clone_size: NA

cdr3_nt: TGTGCCAGCAGTCCGGGATATGGCTACACCTTC
cdr3_aa: CASSPGYGYTF
j_call: TRBJ1-2
d_call: NA
v_call: TRBV28
clone_size: NA

cdr3_nt: TGTGCCAGCAGCTTGGTGGGGACAGGGGGCCAAAATGAAAAACTGTTTTTT
cdr3_aa: CASSLVGTGGQNEKLFF
j_call: TRBJ1-4
d_call: TRBD1
v_call: TRBV5-5
clone_size: NA

cdr3_nt: TGTGCCAGCAGGGGCCCCGGACACGAAAAACTGTTTTTT
cdr3_aa: CASRGPGHEKLFF
j_call: TRBJ1-4
d_call: NA
v_call: TRBV6-5
clone_size: NA

cdr3_nt: TGTGCCAGCAGCCTGACCGGGGGTTACGGGGAAAAACTGTTTTTT
cdr3_aa: CASSLTGGYGEKLFF
j_call: TRBJ1-4
d_call: NA
v_call: TRBV7-3
clone_size: NA

cdr3_nt: TGTGCCAGCAGCCAAGAAGGGTATTATAGCAATCAGCCCCAGCATTTT
cdr3_aa: CASSQEGYYSNQPQHF
j_call: TRBJ1-5
d_call: NA
v_call: TRBV3-1/TRBV3-2
clone_size: few

cdr3_nt: TGTGCCAGCAGCCGACCCCCGTCCTACGAGCAGTACTTC
cdr3_aa: CASSRPPSYEQYF
j_call: TRBJ2-7
d_call: NA
v_call: TRBV27
clone_size: NA

cdr3_nt: TGTGCCAGCAGTGCGACAGTTCTGAATTCACCCCTCCACTTT
cdr3_aa: CASSATVLNSPLHF
j_call: TRBJ1-6
d_call: NA
v_call: TRBV6-4
clone_size: NA

cdr3_nt: TGTGCCAGCAGCCAAGAAATAACGGGGGCCTATGGCTACACCTTC
cdr3_aa: CASSQEITGAYGYTF
j_call: TRBJ1-2
d_call: NA
v_call: TRBV4-2
clone_size: NA

cdr3_nt: TGTGCCAGCAGCCCGGGGGGGTGGACCCACGAGCAGTACTTC
cdr3_aa: CASSPGGWTHEQYF
j_call: TRBJ2-7
d_call: TRBD2
v_call: TRBV4-2
clone_size: NA

cdr3_nt: TGTGCCAGCAGCCTCAGGGGTTCCTATGGCTACACCTTC
cdr3_aa: CASSLRGSYGYTF
j_call: TRBJ1-2
d_call: NA
v_call: TRBV5-8
clone_size: NA

cdr3_nt: TGTGCCAGTGGACTGTGGAACACTGAAGCTTTCTTT
cdr3_aa: CASGLWNTEAFF
j_call: TRBJ1-1
d_call: NA
v_call: TRBV19
clone_size: NA

cdr3_nt: TGTGCCAGTAGTAACCAGGGGGTAACCGCTAATTCACCCCTCCACTTT
cdr3_aa: CASSNQGVTANSPLHF
j_call: TRBJ1-6
d_call: TRBD1
v_call: TRBV19
clone_size: NA

cdr3_nt: TGTGCCAGTAGTACGACAGGGACAGATACGCAGTATTTT
cdr3_aa: CASSTTGTDTQYF
j_call: TRBJ2-3
d_call: TRBD1
v_call: TRBV19
clone_size: NA

cdr3_nt: TGTGCCAGCAGCTTACGTGGTCCGGGACAGGGGACGACTGAAGCTTTCTTT
cdr3_aa: CASSLRGPGQGTTEAFF
j_call: TRBJ1-1
d_call: TRBD1
v_call: TRBV7-6
clone_size: NA

cdr3_nt: TGTGCCAGCAGTATGGGGACAGGGGTGGCTTTCTTT
cdr3_aa: CASSMGTGVAFF
j_call: TRBJ1-1
d_call: TRBD1
v_call: TRBV12-3/TRBV12-4
clone_size: NA

cdr3_nt: TGTGCCAGCAGCCTTAGACTAGCTTACACAGATACGCAGTATTTT
cdr3_aa: CASSLRLAYTDTQYF
j_call: TRBJ2-3
d_call: TRBD2
v_call: TRBV5-6
clone_size: NA

cdr3_nt: TGCGCCAGCAGCCAAGATCGAATAGATCTGGTACTTGGGGCCAACGTCCTGACTTTC
cdr3_aa: CASSQDRIDLVLGANVLTF
j_call: TRBJ2-6
d_call: NA
v_call: TRBV4-1
clone_size: NA

cdr3_nt: TGTGCCAGCAGTTTAAGGCAGGGGGATCAGCCCCAGCATTTT
cdr3_aa: CASSLRQGDQPQHF
j_call: TRBJ1-5
d_call: TRBD1
v_call: TRBV27
clone_size: NA

cdr3_nt: TGTGCCAGCTCCCCTTCGGGAGGGGGGGCCGGGACCCAGTACTTC
cdr3_aa: CASSPSGGGAGTQYF
j_call: TRBJ2-5
d_call: TRBD2
v_call: TRBV6-5
clone_size: NA

cdr3_nt: TGTGCCACCAGTGATTTATCCCCTGGCCAGAATAGCAATCAGCCCCAGCATTTT
cdr3_aa: CATSDLSPGQNSNQPQHF
j_call: TRBJ1-5
d_call: NA
v_call: TRBV24-1
clone_size: NA

cdr3_nt: TGTGCCAGCAGCTCGGTGTACAGGGGGAGGAATGAAAAACTGTTTTTT
cdr3_aa: CASSSVYRGRNEKLFF
j_call: TRBJ1-4
d_call: TRBD1
v_call: TRBV7-6
clone_size: NA

cdr3_nt: TGTGCCAGCTCACCAGTGATCCACCAGAACACTGAAGCTTTCTTT
cdr3_aa: CASSPVIHQNTEAFF
j_call: TRBJ1-1
d_call: NA
v_call: TRBV18
clone_size: NA

cdr3_nt: TGTGCCACCAGCAGAGAACTGATTTCCTACGAGCAGTACTTC
cdr3_aa: CATSRELISYEQYF
j_call: TRBJ2-7
d_call: NA
v_call: TRBV15
clone_size: NA

cdr3_nt: TGTGCCAGCAGCCAAGCGGTCAACTATGGCTACACCTTC
cdr3_aa: CASSQAVNYGYTF
j_call: TRBJ1-2
d_call: NA
v_call: TRBV3-1/TRBV3-2
clone_size: NA

cdr3_nt: TGTGCCAGTAGCACCCGGGACACTACGATTAGATACACCGGGGAGCTGTTTTTT
cdr3_aa: CASSTRDTTIRYTGELFF
j_call: TRBJ2-2
d_call: NA
v_call: TRBV19
clone_size: few

cdr3_nt: TGCGCCAGCAGGGATCCCACAGAGTACAATAACTATGGCTACACCTTC
cdr3_aa: CASRDPTEYNNYGYTF
j_call: TRBJ1-2
d_call: NA
v_call: TRBV5-1
clone_size: NA

cdr3_nt: TGTGCCAGCAGCTTAGCCCCCGGGGGACAGGGTAGATTTGCTATGAACACTGAAGCTTTCTTT
cdr3_aa: CASSLAPGGQGRFAMNTEAFF
j_call: TRBJ1-1
d_call: TRBD1
v_call: TRBV7-2
clone_size: NA

cdr3_nt: TGTGCCAGCAGTTATCAAGGGGGCGTGGAGACCCAGTACTTC
cdr3_aa: CASSYQGGVETQYF
j_call: TRBJ2-5
d_call: TRBD1
v_call: TRBV6-5
clone_size: NA

cdr3_nt: TGTGCCAGCCGAGCCGGCCGGGACAGGGACGGTGAAGCTTTCTTT
cdr3_aa: CASRAGRDRDGEAFF
j_call: TRBJ1-1
d_call: TRBD1
v_call: TRBV6-5
clone_size: NA

cdr3_nt: TGTGCCAGCAGCTTGGTGGCGGGGGCCATGAACACCGGGGAGCTGTTTTTT
cdr3_aa: CASSLVAGAMNTGELFF
j_call: TRBJ2-2
d_call: NA
v_call: TRBV7-8
clone_size: NA

cdr3_nt: TGTGCCAGCAGCGTAGCAAGGGACAGCGCCTATGGCTACACCTTC
cdr3_aa: CASSVARDSAYGYTF
j_call: TRBJ1-2
d_call: TRBD1
v_call: TRBV9
clone_size: once

cdr3_nt: TGTGCCAGCAGTCACGGAGGGTTAGGAGGGGGCTACACCTTC
cdr3_aa: CASSHGGLGGGYTF
j_call: TRBJ1-2
d_call: NA
v_call: TRBV27
clone_size: NA

cdr3_nt: TGTGCCAGCAGCTCCTCGCATGGGACAGGTCGGGGCACTGAAGCTTTCTTT
cdr3_aa: CASSSSHGTGRGTEAFF
j_call: TRBJ1-1
d_call: TRBD1
v_call: TRBV7-7
clone_size: NA

cdr3_nt: TGCGCCAGCAGTTATCCGGGACTCGCCGATGGCTACACCTTC
cdr3_aa: CASSYPGLADGYTF
j_call: TRBJ1-2
d_call: NA
v_call: TRBV4-1
clone_size: NA

cdr3_nt: TGTGCCAGCAGCCAACAGGGTCTGTTTGGAAACACCATATATTTT
cdr3_aa: CASSQQGLFGNTIYF
j_call: TRBJ1-3
d_call: NA
v_call: TRBV14
clone_size: NA

cdr3_nt: TGTGCCAGCAGCCAACCCCGAGGGGGGTTGGATGGCTACACCTTC
cdr3_aa: CASSQPRGGLDGYTF
j_call: TRBJ1-2
d_call: NA
v_call: TRBV14
clone_size: NA